This T cell receptor beta chain was captured by sequencing in a study of blood T cell repertoires in COVID-19. In the study overall: PBMCs, B-cell-depleted T cells, or T cells were the source of the cDNA or gDNA that made up the material.

This CDR3 region has 14 residues. CDR1 and CDR2 from the germline V gene are LGHDT and YNNKEL (reference sequence). V was cut by 3 bases and J by 0 bases, with 6 bases left in between. Sequencing used immunoSEQ multiplex PCR; TCRdb keeps in-frame clones, though not all of them. This sample has approximately 400,000 clones, with approximately 88% found just once. Those enrolled in Seattle joined during active infection and were followed longitudinally afterward. J is TRBJ1-5 and V is TRBV3-1 (or the pseudogene TRBV3-2); no definite D call. Material for sequencing was peripheral blood. The sequence came from a woman aged 45-59 years with COVID-19, enrolled during active disease. The CDR3 DNA follows: TGTGCCAGCAGCCAGGGCAGTAGCAATCAGCCCCAGCATTTT. This codes for CASSQGSSNQPQHF.